Listed below are T cell receptor beta chains from one sample, sequenced in a study of blood T cell repertoires in COVID-19. TCRdb keeps only in-frame clones here, not all; method: immunoSEQ multiplex PCR. Altogether approximately 150,000 clones are present, over 75% being singletons, with the ten largest covering about 4%. The sequencing input was PBMCs or T cells enriched from blood (not recorded which). Receptors originate from a man in his fifties in a cohort exposed to, infected with or recovered from COVID-19 (not recorded which). Each CDR3 is given with its conserved first and last residue. A D gene is named only where the DNA matches it firmly. Some rows mark clone size as missing; the rest say once, few, many or name a class of expanded clone.

CASSLTSGNIQYF TGTGCCAGCAGCTTAACTAGCGGAAACATTCAGTACTTC TRBJ2-4 many TRBD2 TRBV7-9
CASSAGDRISYEQYF TGTGCCAGCAGCGCGGGGGACAGGATATCCTACGAGCAGTACTTC TRBJ2-7 . TRBD1 TRBV9
CATSRGRGDYGYTF TGTGCCACCAGCAGGGGCAGGGGAGACTATGGCTACACCTTC TRBJ1-2 once . TRBV15
CASSPGTAAYEQYF TGTGCCAGCAGCCCAGGGACAGCCGCCTACGAGCAGTACTTC TRBJ2-7 . TRBD1 TRBV7-9
CASSISGLSHTEAFF TGCGCCAGCAGCATATCGGGACTGAGCCACACTGAAGCTTTCTTT TRBJ1-1 . . TRBV5-1
CASSSTEISSNQPQHF TGTGCCAGCAGTTCCACGGAGATCTCTAGCAATCAGCCCCAGCATTTT TRBJ1-5 . . TRBV6-2/TRBV6-3
CAISGFGEVGGSYEQYF TGTGCCATCAGTGGATTCGGGGAGGTGGGAGGTTCCTACGAGCAGTACTTC TRBJ2-7 . . TRBV10-3
CASSVYGQSTYGYTF TGTGCCAGCAGCGTGTATGGACAGAGCACGTATGGCTACACCTTC TRBJ1-2 . . TRBV7-2
CASSLAAGGTDTQYF TGTGCCAGCAGCTTAGCGGCGGGAGGGACCGATACGCAGTATTTT TRBJ2-3 . TRBD2 TRBV7-2
CASSVGPSGSYEQYF TGTGCCAGCAGCGTAGGTCCTAGCGGATCCTACGAGCAGTACTTC TRBJ2-7 . TRBD2 TRBV9
CASSERGKNSPLHF TGCGCCAGCAGTGAGAGGGGAAAGAATTCACCCCTCCACTTT TRBJ1-6 . . TRBV10-2
CASRDSLSYEQYF TGTGCCAGCCGGGACTCACTGTCCTACGAGCAGTACTTC TRBJ2-7 . . TRBV7-9
CASSHGTVNTEAFF TGCGCCAGCAGCCACGGGACAGTGAACACTGAAGCTTTCTTT TRBJ1-1 . TRBD1 TRBV4-3
CASKGGLAVPEQYF TGTGCCAGCAAGGGGGGGCTAGCGGTGCCCGAGCAGTACTTC TRBJ2-7 once . TRBV11-2
CASSQGLAGGPGIGETQYF TGTGCCAGCAGCCAAGGACTAGCGGGGGGGCCGGGAATCGGAGAGACCCAGTACTTC TRBJ2-5 . TRBD2 TRBV11-3
CASSIGGPSDEQFF TGTGCCAGCAGTATCGGGGGTCCCTCGGATGAGCAGTTCTTC TRBJ2-1 . . TRBV6-2/TRBV6-3
CASGWRPTEAFF TGTGCCAGCGGTTGGAGGCCCACTGAAGCTTTCTTT TRBJ1-1 . . TRBV12-3/TRBV12-4
CALAQGGSYEQYF TGTGCCTTAGCCCAGGGGGGTTCCTACGAGCAGTACTTC TRBJ2-7 . . TRBV7-9
CASNLGGGTTVETQYF TGTGCCAGTAACTTAGGGGGGGGGACTACCGTGGAGACCCAGTACTTC TRBJ2-5 . . TRBV7-6
CASLQGNKGYTF TGTGCCAGTTTACAGGGGAACAAAGGCTACACCTTC TRBJ1-2 . TRBD1 TRBV7-9
CASIRQGVYEQYF TGTGCCAGCATTAGACAGGGAGTCTACGAGCAGTACTTC TRBJ2-7 . TRBD1 TRBV6-5
CASMDRGLNTEAFF TGTGCCAGTATGGACAGGGGGCTGAACACTGAAGCTTTCTTT TRBJ1-1 . TRBD1 TRBV19
CASSRPSTVPPGELFF TGTGCCAGCAGCCGCCCGTCGACTGTCCCCCCCGGGGAGCTGTTTTTT TRBJ2-2 few . TRBV3-1/TRBV3-2
CASSVRGEPGELFF TGTGCCAGCAGCGTAAGAGGCGAACCCGGGGAGCTGTTTTTT TRBJ2-2 . . TRBV9
CASSSLAARRETQYF TGTGCCAGCAGCTCTTTAGCGGCCCGGAGAGAGACCCAGTACTTC TRBJ2-5 . . TRBV11-2
CASSYNRDELFF TGTGCCAGCAGTTATAACAGGGATGAGCTGTTTTTT TRBJ2-2 . . TRBV12-3/TRBV12-4
CASRYQDGIVINTEAFF TGTGCCAGCAGGTACCAGGACGGGATAGTCATTAACACTGAAGCTTTCTTT TRBJ1-1 . . TRBV21-1
CASMRGQSTDTQYF TGTGCCAGCATGCGGGGCCAGAGCACAGATACGCAGTATTTT TRBJ2-3 few . TRBV25-1
CASSSGESGELFF TGTGCCAGCAGCTCTGGGGAGTCCGGGGAGCTGTTTTTT TRBJ2-2 . . TRBV7-2
CATSGTSGRSNNEQFF TGTGCCACCAGTGGGACTAGCGGGAGATCTAACAATGAGCAGTTCTTC TRBJ2-1 . TRBD2 TRBV24-1
CASSPGQGNYGYTF TGTGCCAGCAGCCCCGGACAGGGAAACTATGGCTACACCTTC TRBJ1-2 . TRBD1 TRBV9
CASNPDRVTYNEQFF TGTGCCAGCAACCCGGACAGGGTCACCTACAATGAGCAGTTCTTC TRBJ2-1 . TRBD1 TRBV27
CASSNRDRDLNTEAFF TGTGCCAGCAGCAACCGGGACAGGGACTTGAACACTGAAGCTTTCTTT TRBJ1-1 . TRBD1 TRBV5-4
CASSLGLAASTDTQYF TGCGCCAGCAGCCTGGGACTAGCAGCTAGCACAGATACGCAGTATTTT TRBJ2-3 few TRBD2 TRBV5-1
CASSQVAASGGSYEQYF TGTGCCAGCAGCCAAGTTGCGGCTAGCGGGGGCTCCTACGAGCAGTACTTC TRBJ2-7 . TRBD2 TRBV4-2
CASSGRDRGTGELFF TGTGCCAGCAGCGGCCGGGACAGGGGCACCGGGGAGCTGTTTTTT TRBJ2-2 few TRBD1 TRBV3-1/TRBV3-2
CASSPPEDYEQYF TGTGCCAGCAGCCCTCCGGAGGACTACGAGCAGTACTTC TRBJ2-7 . . TRBV6-8
CASSESGAYEQYF TGCGCCAGCAGTGAGTCAGGAGCCTACGAGCAGTACTTC TRBJ2-7 . . TRBV10-1
CATGVNTGELFF TGTGCCACAGGGGTGAACACCGGGGAGCTGTTTTTT TRBJ2-2 . . TRBV9
CASSTGLPISYEQYF TGTGCCAGCAGCACGGGACTACCTATTTCCTACGAGCAGTACTTC TRBJ2-7 . TRBD2 TRBV4-2
CASSIKDRPNYGYTF TGTGCCAGTAGTATAAAGGACAGGCCCAACTATGGCTACACCTTC TRBJ1-2 . TRBD1 TRBV19
CASSPGQGDAEAFF TGTGCCAGCAGCCCCGGGCAGGGGGACGCTGAAGCTTTCTTT TRBJ1-1 once TRBD1 TRBV13
CASSLSYGVNTEAFF TGTGCCAGCAGCTTATCTTATGGAGTCAACACTGAAGCTTTCTTT TRBJ1-1 . . TRBV7-9
CASSQGGGPRADTQYF TGCGCCAGCAGCCAAGGCGGGGGACCGAGGGCGGATACGCAGTATTTT TRBJ2-3 . TRBD2 TRBV4-3
CSVEDLGGVETQYF TGCAGCGTTGAAGATCTAGGGGGCGTAGAGACCCAGTACTTC TRBJ2-5 . TRBD1 TRBV29-1
CASDRGSGANVLTF TGTGCCTCAGACAGGGGTTCTGGGGCCAACGTCCTGACTTTC TRBJ2-6 . TRBD1 TRBV30
CASSPVRGLPGEQFF TGTGCCAGCAGCCCGGTACGGGGACTACCCGGGGAGCAGTTCTTC TRBJ2-1 . TRBD2 TRBV14
CASSLTGGHNEQFF TGTGCCAGCAGCCTGACAGGGGGCCACAATGAGCAGTTCTTC TRBJ2-1 . TRBD1 TRBV3-1/TRBV3-2
CSVDRGSAGELFF TGCAGCGTCGACAGGGGTTCCGCCGGGGAGCTGTTTTTT TRBJ2-2 . TRBD1 TRBV29-1
CASSRGLLTEAFF TGTGCCAGCAGTAGGGGGTTATTGACTGAAGCTTTCTTT TRBJ1-1 . . TRBV6-5